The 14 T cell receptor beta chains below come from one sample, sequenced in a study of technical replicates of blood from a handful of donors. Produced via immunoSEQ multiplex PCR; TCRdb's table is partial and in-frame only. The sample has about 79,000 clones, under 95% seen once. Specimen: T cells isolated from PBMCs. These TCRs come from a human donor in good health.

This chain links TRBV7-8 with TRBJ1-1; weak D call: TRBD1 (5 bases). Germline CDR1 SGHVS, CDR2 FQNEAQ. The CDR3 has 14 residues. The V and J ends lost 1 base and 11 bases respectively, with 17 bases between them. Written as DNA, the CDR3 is TGTGCCAGCAGCTTAGGTACTGGTAGCGGGGGGGCTTTCTTT. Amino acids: CASSLGTGSGGAFF.

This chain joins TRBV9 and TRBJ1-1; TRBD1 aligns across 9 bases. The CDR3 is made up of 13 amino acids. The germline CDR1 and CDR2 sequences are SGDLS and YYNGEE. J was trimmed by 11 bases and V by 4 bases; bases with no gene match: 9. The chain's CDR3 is CASSSGTGRVAFF. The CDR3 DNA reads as TGTGCCAGCAGCAGCGGGACAGGGCGGGTGGCTTTCTTT.

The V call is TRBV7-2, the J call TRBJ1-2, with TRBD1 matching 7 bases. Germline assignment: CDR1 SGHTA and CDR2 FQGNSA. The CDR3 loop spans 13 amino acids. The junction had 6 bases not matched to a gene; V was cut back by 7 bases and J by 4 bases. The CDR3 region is CASTRDRTYGYTF. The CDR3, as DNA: TGTGCCAGCACCAGGGACAGAACCTATGGCTACACCTTC.

In nucleotides, the CDR3 is TGTGCCAGCAGCTCGTCCTATCGGGACTACAATGAGCAGTTCTTC. This sequence encodes CASSSSYRDYNEQFF. The chain has TRBV7-9 and TRBJ2-1; possibly TRBD2 for D (5 bases). The V end was cut by 4 bases, the J end by 3 bases, with 13 bases between. This CDR3 is built from 15 residues. CDR1 and CDR2 (germline): SEHNR, FQNEAQ (reference sequence). Using reference TRBV7-9 and TRBJ2-1 for the parts outside the CDR3, the full variable domain is DTGVSQNPRHKITKRGQNVTFRCDPISEHNRLYWYRQTLGQGPEFLTYFQNEAQLEKSRLLSDRFSAERPKGSFSTLEIQRTEQGDSAMYLCASSSSYRDYNEQFFGPGTRLTVL.

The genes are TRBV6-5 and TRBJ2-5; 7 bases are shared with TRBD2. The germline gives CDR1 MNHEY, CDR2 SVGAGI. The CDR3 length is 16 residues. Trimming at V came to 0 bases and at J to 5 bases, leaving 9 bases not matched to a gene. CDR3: CASSYSGGRPWETQYF. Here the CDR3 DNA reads TGTGCCAGCAGTTACTCGGGGGGGAGGCCGTGGGAGACCCAGTACTTC.

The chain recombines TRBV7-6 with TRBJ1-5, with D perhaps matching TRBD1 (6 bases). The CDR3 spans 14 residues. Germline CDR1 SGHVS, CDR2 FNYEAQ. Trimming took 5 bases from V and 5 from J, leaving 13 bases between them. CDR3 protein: CASSRTVGDQPQHF. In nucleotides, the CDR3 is TGTGCCAGCAGCCGGACAGTCGGCGATCAGCCCCAGCATTTT.

Here the CDR3 DNA reads TGCGCCAGCAGCCCCAGCGGGAGGCGAGAGACCCAGTACTTC. This translates into CASSPSGRRETQYF. The V gene is TRBV5-1, the J gene TRBJ2-5, with 9 bases that match TRBD2. Trimming cost V 4 bases and J 4 bases; bases outside gene matches: 5. This CDR3 has 14 amino acids. Germline V CDR1 and CDR2: SGHRS, YFSETQ.

CDR3 loop: CSVAKIWSAGQETQYF. The CDR3 DNA sequence: TGCAGCGTTGCAAAAATTTGGTCGGCAGGACAAGAGACCCAGTACTTC. V and J are TRBV29-1 and TRBJ2-5, with D unresolved. This CDR3 region has 16 residues. The ends were cut back, 4 bases at V and 2 bases at J, with 20 bases in the middle. The germline CDR1 and CDR2 sequences are SQVTM and ANQGSEA.

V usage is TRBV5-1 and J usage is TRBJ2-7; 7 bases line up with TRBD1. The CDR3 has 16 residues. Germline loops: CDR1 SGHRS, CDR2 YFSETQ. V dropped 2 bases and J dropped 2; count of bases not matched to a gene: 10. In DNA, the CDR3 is TGCGCCAGCAGCTTAGCCCCCTGGGACAGCCCCTACGAGCAGTACTTC. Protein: CASSLAPWDSPYEQYF.

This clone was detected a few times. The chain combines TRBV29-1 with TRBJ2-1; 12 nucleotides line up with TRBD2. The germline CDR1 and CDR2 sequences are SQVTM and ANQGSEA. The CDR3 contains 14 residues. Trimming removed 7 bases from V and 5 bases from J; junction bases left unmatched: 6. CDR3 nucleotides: TGCAGCGCCCCCGGGACTAGCGGGCACAATGAGCAGTTCTTC. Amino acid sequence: CSAPGTSGHNEQFF.

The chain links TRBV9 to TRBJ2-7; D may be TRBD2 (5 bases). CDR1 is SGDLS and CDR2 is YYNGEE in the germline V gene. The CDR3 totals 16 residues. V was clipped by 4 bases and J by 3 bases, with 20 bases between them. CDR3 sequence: CASSPAVQSGYYEQYF. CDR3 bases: TGTGCCAGCAGCCCAGCCGTCCAAAGCGGATACTACGAGCAGTACTTC. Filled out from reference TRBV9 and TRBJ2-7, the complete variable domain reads DSGVTQTPKHLITATGQRVTLRCSPRSGDLSVYWYQQSLDQGLQFLIQYYNGEERAKGNILERFSAQQFPDLHSELNLSSLELGDSALYFCASSPAVQSGYYEQYFGPGTRLTVT.

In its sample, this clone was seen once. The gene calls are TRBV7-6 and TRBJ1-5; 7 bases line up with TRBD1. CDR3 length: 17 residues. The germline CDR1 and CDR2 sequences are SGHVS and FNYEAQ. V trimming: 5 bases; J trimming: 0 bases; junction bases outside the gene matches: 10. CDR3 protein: CASSRLTGRSSNQPQHF. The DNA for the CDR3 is TGTGCCAGCAGCCGCCTGACAGGGAGGAGTAGCAATCAGCCCCAGCATTTT.

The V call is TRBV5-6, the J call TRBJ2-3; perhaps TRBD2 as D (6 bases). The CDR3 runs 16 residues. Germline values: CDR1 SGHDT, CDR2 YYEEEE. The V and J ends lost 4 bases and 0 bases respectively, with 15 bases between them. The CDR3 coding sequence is TGTGCCAGCAGCCTCGGCCGGCTAGCGAGCACAGATACGCAGTATTTT. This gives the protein CASSLGRLASTDTQYF.

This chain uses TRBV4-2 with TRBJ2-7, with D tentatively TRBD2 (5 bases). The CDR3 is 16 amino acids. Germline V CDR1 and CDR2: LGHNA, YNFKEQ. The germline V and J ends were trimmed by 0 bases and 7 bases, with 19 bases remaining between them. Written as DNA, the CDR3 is TGTGCCAGCAGCCAAGATGCAGAGACTACCCTCGGGGAGCAGTACTTC. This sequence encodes CASSQDAETTLGEQYF.